The T cell receptor (beta chain) under discussion was sequenced for a study of cytomegalovirus exposure and HLA in healthy donors. The study's findings and limits: In a later analysis, parvovirus B19, influenza, CMV and Epstein-Barr virus appeared linked to several top co-occurrence clusters.

V was clipped by 4 bases and J by 4 bases; unmatched bases: 8. Germline V CDR1 and CDR2: SGHRS, YFSETQ. This CDR3 region has 15 residues. Primers included in the PCR were 60 Vbeta and 13 Jbeta primers. Clones were read by immunoSEQ multiplex PCR, and TCRdb kept only the in-frame ones, dropping some. Of approximately 190,000 clones in the sample, roughly 80% were seen once. Note on this clone: What it binds is not known.

This sequence was found in a woman in her forties or fifties in good health and CMV-seropositive. V usage is TRBV5-1 and J usage is TRBJ1-3; 7 nucleotides agree with TRBD1. Sequenced material: PBMCs. The CDR3 spells CASSPGQVYGNTIYF. The CDR3 DNA is TGCGCCAGCAGCCCTGGACAGGTTTACGGAAACACCATATATTTT. The whole variable domain, filled in from reference TRBV5-1 and TRBJ1-3, reads KAGVTQTPRYLIKTRGQQVTLSCSPISGHRSVSWYQQTPGQGLQFLFEYFSETQRNKGNFPGRFSGRQFSNSRSEMNVSTLELGDSALYLCASSPGQVYGNTIYFGEGSWLTVV.